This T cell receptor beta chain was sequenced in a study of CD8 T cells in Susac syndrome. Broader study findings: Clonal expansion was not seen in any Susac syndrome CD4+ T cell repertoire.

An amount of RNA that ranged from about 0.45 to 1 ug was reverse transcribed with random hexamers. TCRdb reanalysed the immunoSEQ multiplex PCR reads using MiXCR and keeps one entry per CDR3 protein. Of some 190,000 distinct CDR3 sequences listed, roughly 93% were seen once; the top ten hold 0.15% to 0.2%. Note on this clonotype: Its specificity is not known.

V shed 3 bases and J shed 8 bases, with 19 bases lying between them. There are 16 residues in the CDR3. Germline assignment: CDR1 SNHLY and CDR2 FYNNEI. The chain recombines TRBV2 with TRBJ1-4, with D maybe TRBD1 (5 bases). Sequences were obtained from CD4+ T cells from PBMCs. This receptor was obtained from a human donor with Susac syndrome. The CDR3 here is CASSDRDDRGREKLFF. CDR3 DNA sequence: TGTGCCAGCAGTGACCGCGACGACCGGGGACGAGAAAAACTGTTTTTT.